One and the same sample provided the 28 T cell receptor beta chains below, sequenced in a study of T cell responses to AZD1222 COVID-19 vaccine. Produced via immunoSEQ multiplex PCR; TCRdb's table is partial and in-frame only. The sample contains approximately 200,000 clones, approximately 86% of which appear only once. The material sequenced was peripheral blood, taken on day 0 of AZD1222 vaccination. These TCRs come from an adult in good health.

The chain uses TRBV7-2 and TRBJ2-7; possibly TRBD2 for D (6 bases). Per germline, CDR1 SGHTA and CDR2 FQGNSA. The CDR3 is 14 residues long. The germline V and J ends were trimmed by 6 bases and 0 bases, with 12 bases remaining between them. The CDR3: CASRPVGGSYEQYF. The CDR3 DNA follows: TGTGCCAGCAGGCCAGTGGGGGGCTCCTACGAGCAGTACTTC.

The chain is built from TRBV19 and TRBJ1-1; TRBD1 agrees at 12 bases. The V gene's germline CDR1 is LNHDA and CDR2 SQIVND (reference sequence). The CDR3 length is 19 residues. V lost 7 bases and J lost 0; bases outside the gene matches: 15. For the CDR3, the DNA is TGTGCCAGTACGGTGACGGGGACAGGGGGCTCCTGGATGAACACTGAAGCTTTCTTT. Its translation is CASTVTGTGGSWMNTEAFF.

V is TRBV6-2 or TRBV6-3 and J is TRBJ2-7; 7 positions match TRBD2. The CDR3 runs 14 residues. V trimming: 2 bases; J trimming: 6 bases; junction bases outside the gene matches: 7. Germline V gene sequence: CDR1 MNHEY, CDR2 SVGEGT. This chain's CDR3 is CASSYRPSGGEQYF. CDR3 coding DNA: TGTGCCAGCAGTTACAGACCCTCGGGGGGCGAGCAGTACTTC.

The J gene is TRBJ2-3, the V gene TRBV18, with TRBD1 matching 8 bases. This CDR3 region has 15 residues. V was pared by 5 bases and J by 4 bases, with 8 bases of the junction left unmatched. CDR1 and CDR2 (germline): KGHSH, LQKENI. CDR3 nucleotide sequence: TGTGCCAGCTCAGCCGGACAGGGTGGGGCAGATACGCAGTATTTT. It is translated as CASSAGQGGADTQYF.

In its sample, this clone was seen a few times. The rearrangement links TRBV21-1 to TRBJ2-1; the D call of TRBD2 is as the table states it, not checked on the DNA. TRBV21-1 is a pseudogene segment. The CDR3 totals 17 residues. This chain's CDR3 is CASSRLAAEGAHNEQFF. In DNA form, the CDR3 reads TGTGCCAGCAGCAGGTTAGCCGCGGAGGGTGCACACAATGAGCAGTTCTTC.

The chain joins TRBV10-3 to TRBJ1-2, with 8 nucleotides matching TRBD1. The CDR3 has 12 residues. V was clipped by 11 bases and J by 5 bases; unmatched bases: 7. Germline V gene lookup returns CDR1 ENHRY and CDR2 SYGVKD. CDR3 sequence: CAAGTGLYGYTF. In nucleotides, the CDR3 is TGTGCCGCCGGGACAGGCCTATATGGCTACACCTTC.

This clone appeared once. V usage is TRBV5-6 and J usage is TRBJ2-5; 7 bases fit TRBD1. The germline V gene encodes CDR1 SGHDT and CDR2 YYEEEE. CDR3 length: 14 amino acids. V was clipped by 4 bases and J by 4 bases; unmatched bases: 7. The CDR3 loop reads CASSKRQGTETQYF. The CDR3 DNA reads as TGTGCCAGCAGCAAGAGACAGGGTACAGAGACCCAGTACTTC.

The gene calls are TRBV20-1 and TRBJ1-2, with D maybe TRBD1 (5 bases). Germline V gene lookup returns CDR1 DFQATT and CDR2 SNEGSKA (reference sequence). CDR3 length: 12 amino acids. The V end lost 3 bases, the J end lost 2 bases, and 7 bases lay between the germline ends. CDR3 DNA: TGCAGTGCTAGTGGGGGGAACTATGGCTACACCTTC. It codes for CSASGGNYGYTF.

The V gene is TRBV3-1 (or the pseudogene TRBV3-2), the J gene TRBJ2-5, with D perhaps assigned TRBD1 or TRBD2 (5 bases each). Trimming removed 1 base from V and 4 bases from J, with 16 bases in between. The CDR3 spans 16 residues. Germline values: CDR1 LGHDT, CDR2 YNNKEL (reference sequence). This CDR3 reads CASSQGGRLGGETQYF. DNA of the CDR3: TGTGCCAGCAGCCAAGGGGGCCGGCTCGGAGGAGAGACCCAGTACTTC.

This clone was detected once. The chain joins TRBV5-4 to TRBJ2-2, with 10 bases matching TRBD1. This CDR3 spans 15 amino acids. V lost 0 bases, J lost 7 bases, and 3 bases stayed unmatched. Looked up from germline, CDR1 is SGHNT and CDR2 is YYREEE (reference sequence). CDR3 residues: CASSLAGQGYGELFF. The CDR3 nucleotides are TGTGCCAGCAGCTTGGCGGGACAGGGGTACGGGGAGCTGTTTTTT.

The rearrangement links TRBV7-2 to TRBJ2-7; TRBD1 is a possible D gene (6 bases). The ends were cut back, 4 bases at V and 4 bases at J, with 14 bases in the middle. The CDR3 covers 14 residues. Per the germline V gene, CDR1 is SGHTA and CDR2 is FQGNSA. CDR3 sequence (DNA): TGTGCCAGCAGCTCGCAGGGGCTCGTGTACGAGCAGTACTTC. Its protein product is CASSSQGLVYEQYF.

This clone was seen a handful of times. The chain couples TRBV5-1 to TRBJ2-1, with D perhaps matching TRBD2 (6 bases). V gave up 4 bases and J gave up 8 bases, with 13 bases separating them. CDR3 length equals 13 residues. Germline V gives CDR1 SGHRS, CDR2 YFSETQ. The CDR3 region is CASSPGLGDEQFF. The CDR3 region has the DNA TGCGCCAGCAGCCCGGGACTCGGCGATGAGCAGTTCTTC.

The genes are TRBV7-9 and TRBJ1-1; D is unclear. The CDR3 length is 12 residues. Germline V gene sequence: CDR1 SEHNR, CDR2 FQNEAQ (reference sequence). V was clipped by 1 base and J by 12 bases, with 12 bases between them. This CDR3 reads CASSLVREKTFF. Written as DNA, the CDR3 is TGTGCCAGCAGCTTAGTAAGGGAGAAAACTTTCTTT.

This chain joins TRBV9 and TRBJ2-2; 9 bases are shared with TRBD1. In germline, CDR1 is SGDLS, CDR2 YYNGEE. Trimming cost V 1 base and J 3 bases; bases outside gene matches: 7. The CDR3 extends over 17 amino acids. The CDR3 nucleotides are TGTGCCAGCAGCGTACGGTCGACAGGGGGTTACACCGGGGAGCTGTTTTTT. Amino acid sequence: CASSVRSTGGYTGELFF.

The J gene is TRBJ2-3, the V gene TRBV9; weak D call: TRBD2 (6 bases). Germline V gene data show CDR1 as SGDLS and CDR2 as YYNGEE. The CDR3 is 13 amino acids. V shed 4 bases and J shed 5 bases, with 11 bases lying between them. The CDR3 coding sequence is TGTGCCAGCAGCTACCGACTAGAAGATACGCAGTATTTT. This encodes CASSYRLEDTQYF.

The chain has TRBV7-9 and TRBJ2-1; TRBD2 matches 10 bases. This CDR3 is built from 15 residues. Germline loops: CDR1 SEHNR, CDR2 FQNEAQ (reference sequence). With 5 bases clipped from V and 12 bases from J, the junction kept 13 bases outside the gene matches. CDR3 residues: CASSDTSGVPPWQFF. CDR3 coding DNA: TGTGCCAGCAGCGACACTAGCGGGGTCCCGCCTTGGCAGTTCTTC. The full variable domain, with the rest looked up from reference TRBV7-9 and TRBJ2-1, is DTGVSQNPRHKITKRGQNVTFRCDPISEHNRLYWYRQTLGQGPEFLTYFQNEAQLEKSRLLSDRFSAERPKGSFSTLEIQRTEQGDSAMYLCASSDTSGVPPWQFFGPGTRLTVL.

The rearrangement uses TRBV6-5 and TRBJ2-7; 8 nucleotides align to TRBD1. CDR1 and CDR2 (germline): MNHEY, SVGAGI. With 0 bases clipped from V and 6 bases from J, the junction kept 10 bases outside the gene matches. The CDR3 has 16 residues. The CDR3 here is CASSYSTQGARGEQYF. In DNA, the CDR3 is TGTGCCAGCAGTTACTCGACGCAGGGGGCGCGTGGCGAGCAGTACTTC.

J is TRBJ1-1 and V is TRBV12-3 or TRBV12-4, with a possible D match to TRBD1 (6 bases). Trimming took 6 bases from V and 2 from J, leaving 10 bases between them. This CDR3 is built from 13 residues. CDR3 bases: TGTGCCAGCAGGCGGGACACTAACACTGAAGCTTTCTTT. It yields the protein CASRRDTNTEAFF.

The CDR3 bases are TGTGCCAGCAGTTTACAGGATTCCTATGGCTACACCTTC. This translates into CASSLQDSYGYTF. The chain couples TRBV12-3 or TRBV12-4 to TRBJ1-2; D remains unclear. Trimming removed 2 bases from V and 4 bases from J, with 8 bases in between. The CDR3 is 13 amino acids.

The chain has TRBV4-1 and TRBJ1-3; D gene uncertain. V lost 1 base and J lost 0, with 10 bases in between. There are 16 residues in the CDR3. Germline V CDR1 and CDR2: MGHRA, YSYEKL. The CDR3 region is CASSQGLFLSGNTIYF. In DNA form, the CDR3 reads TGCGCCAGCAGCCAAGGACTATTCCTCTCTGGAAACACCATATATTTT.

The chain couples TRBV29-1 to TRBJ1-2, with D unclear. The V end lost 6 bases, the J end lost 6 bases, and 8 bases lay between the germline ends. Germline V lookup: CDR1 SQVTM, CDR2 ANQGSEA. The CDR3 length is 10 residues. This chain's CDR3 is CSVPNDGYTF. DNA for the CDR3: TGCAGCGTACCGAACGATGGCTACACCTTC. Using reference TRBV29-1 and TRBJ1-2 for the parts outside the CDR3, the full variable domain is SAVISQKPSRDICQRGTSLTIQCQVDSQVTMMFWYRQQPGQSLTLIATANQGSEATYESGFVIDKFPISRPNLTFSTLTVSNMSPEDSSIYLCSVPNDGYTFGSGTRLTVV.

The chain is built from TRBV5-1 and TRBJ2-7; 7 bases are a match to TRBD1. The CDR3 spans 18 residues. Germline-derived CDR1 and CDR2 are SGHRS and YFSETQ. V shed 1 base and J 6 bases; nucleotides not matched to a gene: 19. For the CDR3, the DNA is TGCGCCAGCAGCTTGTTGGGGGTCTCCGGGACAGCTTCGGGCGAGCAGTACTTC. Translation gives CASSLLGVSGTASGEQYF.

Of note for this clone: Additional DNA sequences in this sample encode the identical CDR3. The chain carries TRBV7-2 and TRBJ1-2; tentative D call: TRBD1 (6 bases). The V end lost 2 bases, the J end lost 1 base, and 8 bases lay between the germline ends. The CDR3 covers 14 residues. Germline V lookup: CDR1 SGHTA, CDR2 FQGNSA. CDR3 sequence: CASSLRTDNYGYTF. CDR3 nucleotide sequence: TGTGCCAGCAGCTTACGGACAGATAACTATGGCTACACCTTC.

This clone was seen once. The gene calls are TRBV21-1 and TRBJ1-3; the table's D call of TRBD1 was not tested on the DNA. TRBV21-1 is termed a pseudogene. This CDR3 has 12 amino acids. CDR3 in DNA: TGTGCCAGCCAGGACTCTGGAAACACCATATATTTT. It encodes CASQDSGNTIYF.

This clone was counted a single time. The chain employs TRBV27 and TRBJ1-1; the match to TRBD1 covers 8 bases. The CDR3 is 15 residues long. Trimming took 1 base from V and 3 from J; bases not matched to a gene: 4. Germline assignment: CDR1 MNHEY and CDR2 SMNVEV (reference sequence). The CDR3 protein is CASSLFRGRYTEAFF. CDR3 DNA sequence: TGTGCCAGCAGTTTATTCAGGGGGCGGTACACTGAAGCTTTCTTT.

The J gene is TRBJ1-1, the V gene TRBV6-5; tentatively, D is TRBD1 (5 bases). The CDR3 is 15 residues long. V was shortened by 7 bases and J by 0 bases, with 15 bases between the two germline ends. Looked up from germline, CDR1 is MNHEY and CDR2 is SVGAGI. CDR3 region: CASTQRGRMNTEAFF. Written as DNA, the CDR3 is TGTGCCAGCACCCAACGGGGGAGGATGAACACTGAAGCTTTCTTT.

The CDR3 bases are TGTGCCAGCAGCCAAAGCCCCATCTATGGCTACACCTTC. Protein product: CASSQSPIYGYTF. V and J are TRBV3-1 (or the pseudogene TRBV3-2) and TRBJ1-2; D is undetermined. V shed 2 bases and J shed 4 bases, with 8 bases lying between them. CDR3 size: 13 residues. CDR1 is LGHDT, CDR2 YNNKEL, per germline (reference sequence).

The gene calls are TRBV5-5 and TRBJ1-5; TRBD1 agrees at 7 bases. CDR3 size: 16 residues. CDR1 and CDR2 (germline): SGHKS, YYEKEE (reference sequence). Trimming removed 0 bases from V and 2 bases from J; junction bases left unmatched: 5. The CDR3 region has the DNA TGTGCCAGCAGCTTGGGGACAGGATGGGGCAATCAGCCCCAGCATTTT. It codes for CASSLGTGWGNQPQHF.